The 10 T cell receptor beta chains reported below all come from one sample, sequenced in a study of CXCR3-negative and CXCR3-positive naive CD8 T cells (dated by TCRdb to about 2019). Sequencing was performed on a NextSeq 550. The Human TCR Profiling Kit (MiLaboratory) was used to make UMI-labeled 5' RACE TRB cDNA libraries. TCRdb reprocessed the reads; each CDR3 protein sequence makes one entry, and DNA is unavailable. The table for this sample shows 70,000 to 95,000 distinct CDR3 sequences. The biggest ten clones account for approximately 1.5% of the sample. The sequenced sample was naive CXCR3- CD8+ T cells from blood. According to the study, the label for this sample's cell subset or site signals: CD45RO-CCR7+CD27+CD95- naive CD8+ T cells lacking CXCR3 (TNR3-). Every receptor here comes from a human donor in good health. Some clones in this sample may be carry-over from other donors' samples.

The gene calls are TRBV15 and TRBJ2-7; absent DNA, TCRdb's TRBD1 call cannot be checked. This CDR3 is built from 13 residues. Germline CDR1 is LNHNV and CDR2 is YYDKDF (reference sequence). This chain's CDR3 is CATSVRQGYEQYF.

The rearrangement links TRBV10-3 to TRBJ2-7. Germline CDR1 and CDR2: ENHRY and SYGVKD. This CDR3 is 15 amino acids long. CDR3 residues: CAISESAGYSYEQYF.

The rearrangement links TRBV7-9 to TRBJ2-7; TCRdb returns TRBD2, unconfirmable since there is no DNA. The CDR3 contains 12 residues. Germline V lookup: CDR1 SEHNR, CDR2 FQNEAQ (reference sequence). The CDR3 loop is CASRGPTYEQYF.

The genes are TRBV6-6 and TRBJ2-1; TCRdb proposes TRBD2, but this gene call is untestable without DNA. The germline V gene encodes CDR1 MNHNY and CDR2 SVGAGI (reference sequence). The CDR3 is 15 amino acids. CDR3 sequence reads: CASHLTASGSNEQFF.

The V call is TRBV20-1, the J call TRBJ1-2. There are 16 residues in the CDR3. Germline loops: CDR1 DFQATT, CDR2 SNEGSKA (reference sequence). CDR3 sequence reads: CSARDVTELAPYGYTF.

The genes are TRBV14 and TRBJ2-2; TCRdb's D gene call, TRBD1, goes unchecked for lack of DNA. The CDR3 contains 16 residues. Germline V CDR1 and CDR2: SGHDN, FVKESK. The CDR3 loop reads CAGSPPGGPNTGELFF.

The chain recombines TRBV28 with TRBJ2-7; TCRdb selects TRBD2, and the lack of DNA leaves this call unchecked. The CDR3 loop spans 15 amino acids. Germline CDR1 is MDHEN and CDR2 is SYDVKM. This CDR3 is CASSFRGIKSYEQYF.

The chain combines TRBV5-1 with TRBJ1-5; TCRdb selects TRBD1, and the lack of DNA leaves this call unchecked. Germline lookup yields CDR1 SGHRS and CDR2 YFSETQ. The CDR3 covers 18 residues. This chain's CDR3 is CASSDGTGGPWSNQPQHF. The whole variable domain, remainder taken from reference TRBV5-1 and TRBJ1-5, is KAGVTQTPRYLIKTRGQQVTLSCSPISGHRSVSWYQQTPGQGLQFLFEYFSETQRNKGNFPGRFSGRQFSNSRSEMNVSTLELGDSALYLCASSDGTGGPWSNQPQHFGDGTRLSIL.

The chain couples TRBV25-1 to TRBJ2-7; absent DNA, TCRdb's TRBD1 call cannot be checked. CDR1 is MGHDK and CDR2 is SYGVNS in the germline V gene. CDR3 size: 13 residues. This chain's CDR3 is CASSERGIYEQYF.

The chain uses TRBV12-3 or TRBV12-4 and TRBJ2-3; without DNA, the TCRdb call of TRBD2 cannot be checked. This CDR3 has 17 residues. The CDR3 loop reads CASSSQRGGAGTDTQYF.